Detailed here is one T cell receptor (beta chain). Antigen: not known. Germline V gene lookup returns CDR1 SGHTA and CDR2 FQGNSA. V was pared by 2 bases and J by 0 bases, with 9 bases of the junction left unmatched. The CDR3 is 17 residues long. The data were obtained in a study of beta chain features in type 1 diabetes. Broader study findings: For Type 1 diabetes patients, all four CD4+ subsets carried TCRB CDR3s that were moderately but significantly shorter.

Expressed TCRB transcripts were sequenced because the entire RNA isolate underwent reverse transcription. This table comes from immunoSEQ multiplex PCR, and its TCRdb copy is limited to in-frame clones, with some not included. The table lists 500,000 to 650,000 clones, roughly 12% of them singletons. This sequence joins TRBV7-2 and TRBJ2-7; TRBD1 agrees at 8 bases. Material for sequencing was naive CD4+ T cells from blood. The source of this sequence is a man aged 25 to 40 with type 1 diabetes. The DNA of the CDR3 is TGTGCCAGCAGCTTAAATGGGGGACAGGTTAGCTCCTACGAGCAGTACTTC. Amino acid sequence: CASSLNGGQVSSYEQYF. Drawing the rest from reference TRBV7-2 and TRBJ2-7, the complete variable domain is GAGVSQSPSNKVTEKGKDVELRCDPISGHTALYWYRQSLGQGLEFLIYFQGNSAPDKSGLPSDRFSAERTGGSVSTLTIQRTQQEDSAVYLCASSLNGGQVSSYEQYFGPGTRLTVT.